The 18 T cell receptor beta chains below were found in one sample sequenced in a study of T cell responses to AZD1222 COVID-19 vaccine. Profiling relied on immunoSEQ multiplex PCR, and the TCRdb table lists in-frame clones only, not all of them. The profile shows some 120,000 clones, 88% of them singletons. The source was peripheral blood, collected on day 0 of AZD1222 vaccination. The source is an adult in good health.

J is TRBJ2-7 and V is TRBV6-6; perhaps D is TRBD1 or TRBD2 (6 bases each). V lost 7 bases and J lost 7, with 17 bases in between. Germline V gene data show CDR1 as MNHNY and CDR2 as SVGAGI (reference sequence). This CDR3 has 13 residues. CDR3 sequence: CASTPTGAGEQYF. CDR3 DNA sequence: TGTGCCAGCACTCCTACGGGGGCGGGAGAGCAGTACTTC.

The CDR3 sequence: CASSRPPGQGNEKLFF. DNA for the CDR3: TGTGCCAGCTCACGGCCCCCGGGACAGGGAAATGAAAAACTGTTTTTT. The chain links TRBV18 to TRBJ1-4, with 9 bases lining up with TRBD1. In germline, CDR1 is KGHSH, CDR2 LQKENI. The CDR3 spans 16 residues. V was clipped by 4 bases and J by 5 bases; unmatched bases: 8. Full variable domain (remainder filled in from reference TRBV18 and TRBJ1-4): NAGVMQNPRHLVRRRGQEARLRCSPMKGHSHVYWYRQLPEEGLKFMVYLQKENIIDESGMPKERFSAEFPKEGPSILRIQQVVRGDSAAYFCASSRPPGQGNEKLFFGSGTQLSVL.

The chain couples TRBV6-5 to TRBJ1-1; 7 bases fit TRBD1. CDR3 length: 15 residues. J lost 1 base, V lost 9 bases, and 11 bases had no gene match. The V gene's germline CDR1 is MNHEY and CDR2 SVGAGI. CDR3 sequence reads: CASTLYGTANTEAFF. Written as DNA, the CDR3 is TGTGCCAGTACTCTTTACGGGACAGCGAACACTGAAGCTTTCTTT.

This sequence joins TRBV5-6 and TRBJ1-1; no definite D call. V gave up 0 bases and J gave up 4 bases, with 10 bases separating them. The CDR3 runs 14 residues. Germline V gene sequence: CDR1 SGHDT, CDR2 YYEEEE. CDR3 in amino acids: CASSLVTSGTEAFF. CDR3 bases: TGTGCCAGCAGCTTGGTGACTTCGGGCACTGAAGCTTTCTTT.

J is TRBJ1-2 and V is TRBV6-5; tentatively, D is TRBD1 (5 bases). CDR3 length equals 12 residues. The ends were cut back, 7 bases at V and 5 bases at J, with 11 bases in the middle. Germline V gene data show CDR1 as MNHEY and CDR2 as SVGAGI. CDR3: CASIGTQYGYTF. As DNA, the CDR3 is TGTGCCAGCATCGGGACTCAATATGGCTACACCTTC.

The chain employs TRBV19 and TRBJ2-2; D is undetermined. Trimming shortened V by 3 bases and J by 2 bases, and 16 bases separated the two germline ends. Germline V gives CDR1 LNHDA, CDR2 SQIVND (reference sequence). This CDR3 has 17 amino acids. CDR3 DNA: TGTGCCAGTAGTATGGTGAGCTCACAGACAAACACCGGGGAGCTGTTTTTT. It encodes CASSMVSSQTNTGELFF.

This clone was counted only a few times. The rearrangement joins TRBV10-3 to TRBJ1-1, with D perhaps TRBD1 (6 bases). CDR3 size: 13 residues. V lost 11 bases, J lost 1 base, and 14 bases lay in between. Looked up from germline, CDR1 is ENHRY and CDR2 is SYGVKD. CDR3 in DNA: TGTGCCGCCTCGGACAGTTCGAACACTGAAGCTTTCTTT. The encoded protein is CAASDSSNTEAFF.

The CDR3 DNA reads TGTGCCATCAGTACGACAGGACCCAATTCACCCCTCCACTTT. Translated, it gives CAISTTGPNSPLHF. The gene calls are TRBV10-3 and TRBJ1-6; the D gene is possibly TRBD1 (6 bases). V was clipped by 5 bases and J by 7 bases, with 12 bases between them. This CDR3 comprises 14 residues. CDR1 and CDR2 (germline): ENHRY, SYGVKD.

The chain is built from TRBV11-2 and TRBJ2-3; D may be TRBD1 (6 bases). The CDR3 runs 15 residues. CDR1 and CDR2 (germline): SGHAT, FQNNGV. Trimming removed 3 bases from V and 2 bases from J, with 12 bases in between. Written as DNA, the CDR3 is TGTGCCAGCAGCTTGGACAGCTCGATCACAGATACGCAGTATTTT. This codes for CASSLDSSITDTQYF.

This CDR3 is CASRPGLAGRYEQYF. CDR3 nucleotides: TGTGCCAGCAGGCCCGGACTAGCGGGGCGCTACGAGCAGTACTTC. The chain joins TRBV28 to TRBJ2-7, with TRBD2 matching over 12 bases. This CDR3 region has 15 residues. The V gene's germline CDR1 is MDHEN and CDR2 SYDVKM. With 6 bases clipped from V and 3 bases from J, the junction kept 6 bases outside the gene matches. Supplemented by reference TRBV28 and TRBJ2-7, the full variable domain reads DVKVTQSSRYLVKRTGEKVFLECVQDMDHENMFWYRQDPGLGLRLIYFSYDVKMKEKGDIPEGYSVSREKKERFSLILESASTNQTSMYLCASRPGLAGRYEQYFGPGTRLTVT.

In DNA form, the CDR3 reads TGTGCCAGCAGCTTGTGGCTTAACACCGGGGAGCTGTTTTTT. Protein: CASSLWLNTGELFF. The chain employs TRBV7-2 and TRBJ2-2; D not certain. Germline V gene sequence: CDR1 SGHTA, CDR2 FQGNSA. Deletions cut 3 bases from V and 2 bases from J, with 7 bases between. The CDR3 totals 14 residues.

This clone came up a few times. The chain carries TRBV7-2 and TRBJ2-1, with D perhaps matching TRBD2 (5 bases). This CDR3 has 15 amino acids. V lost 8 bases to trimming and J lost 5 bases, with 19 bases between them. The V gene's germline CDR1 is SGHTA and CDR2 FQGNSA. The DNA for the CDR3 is TGTGCCAGCGGCCCCCAGGCGAGGGCGCACAATGAGCAGTTCTTC. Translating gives CASGPQARAHNEQFF.

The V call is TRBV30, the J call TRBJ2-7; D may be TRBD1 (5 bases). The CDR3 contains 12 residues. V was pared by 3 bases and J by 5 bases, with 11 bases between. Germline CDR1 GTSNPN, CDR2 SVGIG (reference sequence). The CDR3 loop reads CAWRDSGHEQYF. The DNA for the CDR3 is TGTGCCTGGAGAGACAGTGGACACGAGCAGTACTTC.

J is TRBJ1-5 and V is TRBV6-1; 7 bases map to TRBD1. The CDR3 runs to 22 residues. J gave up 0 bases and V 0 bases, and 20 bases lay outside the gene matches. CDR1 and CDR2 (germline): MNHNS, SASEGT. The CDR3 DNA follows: TGTGCCAGCAGTGAAGCAGAGTCGCTACAGGGGCGAATTGCAAATAGCAATCAGCCCCAGCATTTT. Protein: CASSEAESLQGRIANSNQPQHF.

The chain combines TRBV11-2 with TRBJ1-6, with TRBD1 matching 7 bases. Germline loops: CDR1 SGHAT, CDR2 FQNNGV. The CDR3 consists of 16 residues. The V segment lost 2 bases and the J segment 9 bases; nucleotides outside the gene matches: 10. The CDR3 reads CASSLSTGGGSSPLHF. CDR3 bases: TGTGCCAGCAGCTTATCGACTGGAGGGGGCTCTTCACCCCTCCACTTT.

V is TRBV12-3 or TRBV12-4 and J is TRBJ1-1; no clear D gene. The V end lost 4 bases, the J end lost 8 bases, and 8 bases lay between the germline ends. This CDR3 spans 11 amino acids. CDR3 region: CASSSGPEAFF. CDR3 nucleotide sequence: TGTGCCAGCAGTTCCGGGCCCGAAGCTTTCTTT.

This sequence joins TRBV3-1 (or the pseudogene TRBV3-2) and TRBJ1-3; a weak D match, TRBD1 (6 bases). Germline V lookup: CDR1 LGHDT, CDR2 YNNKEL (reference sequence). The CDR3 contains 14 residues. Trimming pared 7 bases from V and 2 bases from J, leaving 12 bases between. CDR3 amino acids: CASMTGGAGNTIYF. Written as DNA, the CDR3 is TGTGCCAGCATGACAGGAGGGGCTGGAAACACCATATATTTT.

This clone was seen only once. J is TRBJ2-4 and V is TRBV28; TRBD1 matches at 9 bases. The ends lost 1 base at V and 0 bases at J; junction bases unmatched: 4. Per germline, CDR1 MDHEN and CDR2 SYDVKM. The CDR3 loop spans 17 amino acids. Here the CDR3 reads CASSLFGTGLAKNIQYF. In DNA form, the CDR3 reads TGTGCCAGCAGTTTATTTGGGACAGGGCTAGCCAAAAACATTCAGTACTTC.